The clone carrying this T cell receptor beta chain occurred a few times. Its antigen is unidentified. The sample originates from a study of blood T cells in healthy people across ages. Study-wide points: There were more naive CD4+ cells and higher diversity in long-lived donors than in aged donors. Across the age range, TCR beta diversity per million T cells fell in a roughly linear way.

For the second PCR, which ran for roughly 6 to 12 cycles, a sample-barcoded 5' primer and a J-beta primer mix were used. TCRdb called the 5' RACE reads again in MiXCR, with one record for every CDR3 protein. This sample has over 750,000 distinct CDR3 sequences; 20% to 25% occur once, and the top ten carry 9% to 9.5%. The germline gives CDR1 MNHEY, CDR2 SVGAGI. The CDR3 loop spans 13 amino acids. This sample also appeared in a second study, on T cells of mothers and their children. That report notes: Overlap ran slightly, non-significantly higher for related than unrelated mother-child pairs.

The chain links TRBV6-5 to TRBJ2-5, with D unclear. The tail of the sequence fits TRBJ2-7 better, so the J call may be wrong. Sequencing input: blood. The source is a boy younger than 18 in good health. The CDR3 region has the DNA TGTGCCAGCAGTAACGCCGCCACCTACGAGCAGTACTTC. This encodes CASSNAATYEQYF.